These 9 T cell receptor beta chains were sequenced from one sample in a study of blood T cell repertoires in COVID-19. Only in-frame clones appear in the TCRdb table, and some are missing; sequencing was by immunoSEQ multiplex PCR. This sample has roughly 290,000 clones, with roughly nine tenths found just once. Sequences were obtained from PBMCs or T cells enriched from blood (not recorded which). Receptor source: a woman in her thirties or forties who had recovered from COVID-19.

The V and J genes are TRBV28 and TRBJ1-4; maybe TRBD1 (6 bases). CDR3 length equals 12 residues. The germline V and J ends were trimmed by 6 bases and 10 bases, with 12 bases remaining between them. Germline CDR1 and CDR2: MDHEN and SYDVKM. The CDR3 sequence: CASSPPRGKLFF. The CDR3 DNA reads as TGTGCCAGCAGCCCACCCAGGGGAAAACTGTTTTTT.

The chain has TRBV18 and TRBJ1-4; no reliable D call. Germline V gene sequence: CDR1 KGHSH, CDR2 LQKENI. V was pared by 0 bases and J by 8 bases, with 13 bases between. There are 15 residues in the CDR3. CDR3 in amino acids: CASSPPTAPREKLFF. The CDR3 nucleotides read TGTGCCAGCTCACCACCGACGGCCCCTAGGGAAAAACTGTTTTTT.

This chain connects TRBV7-6 to TRBJ2-3, with 7 bases aligning to TRBD2. V gave up 5 bases and J gave up 2 bases; unmatched junction bases: 7. There are 15 residues in the CDR3. Per the germline V gene, CDR1 is SGHVS and CDR2 is FNYEAQ. The CDR3 reads CASSPMAGATDTQYF. The CDR3 region has the DNA TGTGCCAGCAGCCCTATGGCGGGAGCCACAGATACGCAGTATTTT. The full variable domain, with the rest looked up from reference TRBV7-6 and TRBJ2-3, is GAGVSQSPRYKVTKRGQDVALRCDPISGHVSLYWYRQALGQGPEFLTYFNYEAQQDKSGLPNDRFSAERPEGSISTLTIQRTEQRDSAMYRCASSPMAGATDTQYFGPGTRLTVL.

The chain has TRBV6-5 and TRBJ1-3; no reliable D call. CDR3 length equals 14 residues. Germline-derived CDR1 and CDR2 are MNHEY and SVGAGI. Between the trimmed V and J ends, which lost 5 bases and 0 bases, there was a span of 8 bases. The CDR3 protein is CASSQTNSGNTIYF. The CDR3 DNA is TGTGCCAGCAGTCAAACTAACTCTGGAAACACCATATATTTT.

This clone was recorded many times. V is TRBV3-1 (or the pseudogene TRBV3-2) and J is TRBJ1-5, with D hard to call. Trimming stripped 0 bases from V and 3 bases from J, with 9 bases between. CDR3 length equals 15 residues. Looked up from germline, CDR1 is LGHDT and CDR2 is YNNKEL (reference sequence). The CDR3 DNA reads TGTGCCAGCAGCCAAGATCATCAGGCCAATCAGCCCCAGCATTTT. This encodes CASSQDHQANQPQHF.

The chain joins TRBV20-1 to TRBJ2-7; D may be TRBD2 (6 bases). Germline V gives CDR1 DFQATT, CDR2 SNEGSKA (reference sequence). The CDR3 spans 14 residues. V was pared by 3 bases and J by 6 bases, with 18 bases between. The CDR3 DNA is TGCAGTGCTAGTCTACCGGGAGTAGTATTCGAGCAGTACTTC. It codes for CSASLPGVVFEQYF.

J is TRBJ1-1 and V is TRBV28; tentative D call: TRBD1 (6 bases). The CDR3 loop spans 12 amino acids. Trimming took 5 bases from V and 2 from J, leaving 6 bases between them. Germline values: CDR1 MDHEN, CDR2 SYDVKM. The CDR3 loop is CASSGGNTEAFF. In nucleotides, the CDR3 is TGTGCCAGCAGTGGGGGCAACACTGAAGCTTTCTTT.

The gene calls are TRBV9 and TRBJ2-6, with a possible D match to TRBD1 (5 bases). The CDR3 has 18 amino acids. Germline assignment: CDR1 SGDLS and CDR2 YYNGEE. V was cut by 0 bases and J by 0 bases, with 13 bases left in between. CDR3 sequence (DNA): TGTGCCAGCAGCGTAGCGGTATCAGGGTACTCTGGGGCCAACGTCCTGACTTTC. Its protein product is CASSVAVSGYSGANVLTF.

The rearrangement links TRBV27 to TRBJ1-4; 8 bases map to TRBD1. CDR1 is MNHEY, CDR2 SMNVEV, per germline (reference sequence). The junction had 3 bases not matched to a gene; V was cut back by 6 bases and J by 0 bases. The CDR3 consists of 15 residues. The DNA of the CDR3 is TGTGCCAGCAGATTACAGGGGGCAACTAATGAAAAACTGTTTTTT. Its translation: CASRLQGATNEKLFF.